Following are 29 T cell receptor beta chains from one sample sequenced in a study of blood T cell repertoires in COVID-19. TCRdb's copy holds only in-frame clones and misses some; the assay was immunoSEQ multiplex PCR. This sample has approximately 250,000 clones, with 80% to 90% found just once. The source material was PBMCs or T cells enriched from blood (not recorded which). Receptors originate from a woman aged 25 to 39 who had recovered from COVID-19.

Of note for this clone: The junction departs from the called germline gene at one end, perhaps through a read error. The chain joins TRBV7-7 to TRBJ1-4, with 7 positions matching TRBD1. The CDR3 is made up of 15 amino acids. The V gene's germline CDR1 is SSHAT and CDR2 FNYEAQ (reference sequence). CDR3 in amino acids: CASSSQQGVDEKLFF. As DNA, the CDR3 is TGTGCTAGCAGCAGCCAGCAGGGGGTTGATGAAAAACTGTTTTTT.

This clone was counted a single time. The chain carries TRBV4-2 and TRBJ2-7; 10 bases agree with TRBD2. Per germline, CDR1 LGHNA and CDR2 YNFKEQ. The CDR3 contains 15 residues. After removal of 0 bases from V and 3 bases from J, the junction contained 2 bases not matched to a gene. The CDR3 DNA reads TGTGCCAGCAGCCAAGAGTTAGCGGGAGGCTACGAGCAGTACTTC. Translation: CASSQELAGGYEQYF.

This chain links TRBV19 with TRBJ1-4; the match to TRBD1 covers 8 bases. After removal of 7 bases from V and 8 bases from J, the junction contained 9 bases not matched to a gene. The CDR3 has 14 residues. Germline assignment: CDR1 LNHDA and CDR2 SQIVND (reference sequence). The CDR3 DNA reads TGTGCCAGTAAATCGACAGGGGTTGACGAAAAACTGTTTTTT. Its translation: CASKSTGVDEKLFF.

V gene TRBV28 combines with J gene TRBJ1-1; the D gene is possibly TRBD1 (5 bases). Trimming left V 7 bases short and J 0 bases short, with 21 bases between. This CDR3 contains 17 residues. CDR1 and CDR2 (germline): MDHEN, SYDVKM. The chain's CDR3 is CASTMGLRNSMNTEAFF. In DNA form, the CDR3 reads TGTGCCAGCACCATGGGGCTACGAAATAGCATGAACACTGAAGCTTTCTTT.

The chain employs TRBV27 and TRBJ1-6; the match to TRBD1 covers 11 bases. CDR1 is MNHEY and CDR2 is SMNVEV in the germline V gene (reference sequence). Trimming cost V 8 bases and J 0 bases; bases outside gene matches: 15. The CDR3 sequence is 20 residues long. As DNA, the CDR3 is TGTGCCAGCGGATCACTTAAGGACAGGGGGCCGGGCTCCTATAATTCACCCCTCCACTTT. Its translation: CASGSLKDRGPGSYNSPLHF.

The chain combines TRBV2 with TRBJ1-5, with a possible D match to TRBD1 (5 bases). The germline V gene has CDR1 SNHLY and CDR2 FYNNEI. V lost 8 bases and J 1 base, leaving 18 bases between the germline ends. The CDR3 spans 16 residues. The CDR3 DNA reads as TGTGCCAGCCGACGGATCCAGGGCTTAAGCAATCAGCCCCAGCATTTT. It yields the protein CASRRIQGLSNQPQHF.

This clone has only a few counts. The J gene is TRBJ2-7, the V gene TRBV5-4, with 10 bases lining up with TRBD1. Per germline, CDR1 SGHNT and CDR2 YYREEE (reference sequence). The CDR3 runs to 15 residues. With 4 bases clipped from V and 1 base from J, the junction kept 5 bases outside the gene matches. The CDR3 region has the DNA TGTGCCAGCAGCGGGCCGGGACAGGGGTCCTACGAGCAGTACTTC. Translating it yields CASSGPGQGSYEQYF.

The chain carries TRBV29-1 and TRBJ1-1; TRBD1 agrees at 8 bases. This CDR3 contains 13 residues. V was pared by 6 bases and J by 0 bases, with 3 bases of the junction left unmatched. CDR1 and CDR2 (germline): SQVTM, ANQGSEA. The CDR3 nucleotides are TGCAGCGTCGGGGACAGGCTGAACACTGAAGCTTTCTTT. Protein: CSVGDRLNTEAFF.

V usage is TRBV18 and J usage is TRBJ2-3, with 8 nucleotides matching TRBD1. This CDR3 spans 13 amino acids. Germline V gene lookup returns CDR1 KGHSH and CDR2 LQKENI. Germline trimming cut 5 bases from V and 4 bases from J; bases unmatched to any gene: 2. DNA of the CDR3: TGTGCCAGCTCAACAGGGGGAGCAGATACGCAGTATTTT. As protein: CASSTGGADTQYF.

This chain links TRBV27 with TRBJ2-5; TRBD2 matches at 11 bases. The CDR3 spans 18 residues. The J segment lost 0 bases and the V segment lost 2 bases, leaving 8 bases of the junction unmatched. Germline V lookup: CDR1 MNHEY, CDR2 SMNVEV (reference sequence). CDR3 sequence: CASSLGGGGLADQETQYF. In nucleotides, the CDR3 is TGTGCCAGCAGTTTAGGAGGGGGGGGACTAGCGGACCAAGAGACCCAGTACTTC.

The chain links TRBV11-3 to TRBJ2-3; 7 nucleotides agree with TRBD2. CDR3 size: 18 residues. The V and J ends lost 1 base and 3 bases, in that order; junction bases with no gene match: 13. Germline V gene data show CDR1 as SGHNT and CDR2 as YENEEA. The CDR3 region has the DNA TGTGCCAGCAGCTTAGGGATAGGCGGGAGTCAAATGACAGATACGCAGTATTTT. Residues: CASSLGIGGSQMTDTQYF.

In this sample, this clone turned up a few times. The gene calls are TRBV20-1 and TRBJ2-5, with D possibly TRBD2 on 5 matching bases. The CDR3 has 11 residues. The germline V gene encodes CDR1 DFQATT and CDR2 SNEGSKA (reference sequence). The V end was cut by 3 bases, the J end by 3 bases, with 5 bases between. The CDR3 reads CSASGKETQYF. CDR3 DNA sequence: TGCAGTGCTAGCGGGAAAGAGACCCAGTACTTC.

V is TRBV6-5 and J is TRBJ1-2; weak D call: TRBD1 (5 bases). Trimming removed 0 bases at V and 4 bases at J, with 12 bases between. The CDR3 loop spans 15 amino acids. Germline V gene data show CDR1 as MNHEY and CDR2 as SVGAGI. The CDR3 reads CASSYSYPTVYGYTF. The CDR3 bases are TGTGCCAGCAGTTACTCGTACCCGACAGTCTATGGCTACACCTTC.

The chain links TRBV19 to TRBJ1-2, with TRBD1 matching over 10 bases. The CDR3 contains 15 residues. The ends lost 2 bases at V and 3 bases at J; junction bases unmatched: 3. Germline lookup yields CDR1 LNHDA and CDR2 SQIVND (reference sequence). The DNA for the CDR3 is TGTGCCAGTAGTATAAGGGACAGGGGACACTATGGCTACACCTTC. This codes for CASSIRDRGHYGYTF.

The V and J genes are TRBV27 and TRBJ2-7; 8 bases fit TRBD2. This CDR3 comprises 15 residues. Germline V gene data show CDR1 as MNHEY and CDR2 as SMNVEV (reference sequence). V shed 5 bases and J 5 bases; nucleotides not matched to a gene: 11. DNA of the CDR3: TGTGCCAGCAGTCCACTACGGGGGGGCCCCCACGAGCAGTACTTC. It codes for CASSPLRGGPHEQYF.

The chain combines TRBV9 with TRBJ2-5; 7 bases line up with TRBD2. The CDR3 has 13 residues. CDR1 and CDR2 from the germline V gene are SGDLS and YYNGEE. With V trimmed by 6 bases and J by 5 bases, 7 bases remained unmatched. The CDR3 DNA is TGTGCCAGCAATCCTAGCGGTGGGGAGACCCAGTACTTC. Encoded protein: CASNPSGGETQYF. The whole variable domain, remainder taken from reference TRBV9 and TRBJ2-5, is DSGVTQTPKHLITATGQRVTLRCSPRSGDLSVYWYQQSLDQGLQFLIQYYNGEERAKGNILERFSAQQFPDLHSELNLSSLELGDSALYFCASNPSGGETQYFGPGTRLLVL.

This clone was seen once. This chain joins TRBV29-1 and TRBJ1-5; D possibly corresponds to TRBD1 (6 bases). The CDR3 extends over 16 amino acids. Germline CDR1 SQVTM, CDR2 ANQGSEA. V lost 4 bases and J lost 5, with 21 bases in between. The CDR3 spells CSVVVSGEEEDQPQHF. The CDR3 region has the DNA TGCAGCGTTGTTGTTTCAGGGGAAGAAGAAGATCAGCCCCAGCATTTT.

This chain links TRBV28 with TRBJ1-5; TRBD1 matches 8 bases. With 2 bases clipped from V and 7 bases from J, the junction kept 4 bases outside the gene matches. This CDR3 has 14 amino acids. Germline-derived CDR1 and CDR2 are MDHEN and SYDVKM. CDR3 sequence (DNA): TGTGCCAGCAGTTTAAGTGACAGGGGACAGCCCCAGCATTTT. Translating it yields CASSLSDRGQPQHF.

The J gene is TRBJ1-3, the V gene TRBV4-1; TRBD1 might be the D (6 bases). Trimming pared 3 bases from V and 5 bases from J, leaving 8 bases between. The CDR3 runs 13 residues. CDR1 MGHRA and CDR2 YSYEKL come from the germline V gene. CDR3 coding DNA: TGCGCCAGCAGCCAGGGACAAAGAAACACCATATATTTT. Translation gives CASSQGQRNTIYF.

This clone has a handful of counts. The chain is built from TRBV6-6 and TRBJ1-4; 10 nucleotides line up with TRBD1. The CDR3 loop spans 15 amino acids. Germline V gene sequence: CDR1 MNHNY, CDR2 SVGAGI (reference sequence). Trimming cost V 1 base and J 8 bases; bases outside gene matches: 4. CDR3 sequence: CASSYLGQGMEKLFF. The CDR3 bases are TGTGCCAGCAGTTACTTGGGACAGGGGATGGAAAAACTGTTTTTT.

The V and J genes are TRBV10-3 and TRBJ2-7; D is unresolved. Germline values: CDR1 ENHRY, CDR2 SYGVKD. V gave up 1 base and J gave up 4 bases, with 14 bases separating them. This CDR3 has 15 residues. The CDR3 protein is CAISEFFPPSYEQYF. The CDR3 DNA follows: TGTGCCATCAGTGAGTTCTTTCCCCCGTCTTACGAGCAGTACTTC.

The chain combines TRBV27 with TRBJ2-7; a possible D gene is TRBD2 (6 bases). The V and J ends lost 8 bases and 0 bases respectively, with 14 bases between them. This CDR3 comprises 14 residues. Per germline, CDR1 MNHEY and CDR2 SMNVEV (reference sequence). The CDR3 DNA is TGTGCCAGCGGCACCTCAGCGGGCTCCTACGAGCAGTACTTC. It encodes CASGTSAGSYEQYF.

The chain is built from TRBV19 and TRBJ1-1; D not resolved. Germline V CDR1 and CDR2: LNHDA, SQIVND (reference sequence). This CDR3 is 14 amino acids long. V gave up 4 bases and J gave up 7 bases, with 16 bases separating them. The CDR3 is CASSKAPPGGEAFF. The CDR3, as DNA: TGTGCCAGTAGTAAGGCGCCCCCGGGAGGTGAAGCTTTCTTT.

The chain couples TRBV4-3 to TRBJ1-3, with a tentative D call TRBD1 (6 bases). V was clipped by 5 bases and J by 4 bases, with 18 bases between them. The CDR3 sequence is 16 residues long. CDR1 and CDR2 (germline): LGHNA, YSLEER. The CDR3 nucleotides read TGCGCCAGCAGCATGACGTCGGGACACCCAGGAAACACCATATATTTT. This sequence encodes CASSMTSGHPGNTIYF.

The rearrangement joins TRBV7-2 to TRBJ1-2, with D unclear. V was cut by 1 base and J by 4 bases, with 10 bases left in between. Germline loops: CDR1 SGHTA, CDR2 FQGNSA. There are 14 residues in the CDR3. The CDR3, as DNA: TGTGCCAGCAGCTTAGGCGTGGACTCCTATGGCTACACCTTC. Translated, it gives CASSLGVDSYGYTF.

Only one count was recorded for this clone. The chain carries TRBV28 and TRBJ1-1; D remains unclear. Germline values: CDR1 MDHEN, CDR2 SYDVKM. The V end lost 5 bases, the J end lost 0 bases, and 4 bases lay between the germline ends. The CDR3 spans 12 residues. CDR3 nucleotide sequence: TGTGCCAGCAGTCCTATGAACACTGAAGCTTTCTTT. Amino acid sequence: CASSPMNTEAFF.

The table lists this clone with a few counts. V is TRBV9 and J is TRBJ2-1; a weak D match, TRBD2 (5 bases). V dropped 4 bases and J dropped 4 bases, with 15 bases sitting between them. CDR3 length: 15 amino acids. The germline V gene has CDR1 SGDLS and CDR2 YYNGEE. CDR3 residues: CASSSYNGEYNEQFF. CDR3 nucleotide sequence: TGTGCCAGCAGCTCATACAACGGGGAGTACAATGAGCAGTTCTTC.

This clone was seen a handful of times. The V and J genes are TRBV30 and TRBJ2-5, with unresolved D. Germline V gives CDR1 GTSNPN, CDR2 SVGIG (reference sequence). This CDR3 region has 14 residues. The V end lost 0 bases, the J end lost 2 bases, and 10 bases lay between the germline ends. CDR3 amino acids: CAWSVHRRQETQYF. CDR3 in DNA: TGTGCCTGGAGTGTACATAGGAGACAAGAGACCCAGTACTTC.

The chain uses TRBV18 and TRBJ1-1; tentative D call: TRBD1 (5 bases). The CDR3 contains 14 residues. Trimming left V 6 bases short and J 0 bases short, with 11 bases between. Germline V gene sequence: CDR1 KGHSH, CDR2 LQKENI. For the CDR3, the DNA is TGTGCCAGCTCCCAACAGACAGTGAACACTGAAGCTTTCTTT. Translating gives CASSQQTVNTEAFF.